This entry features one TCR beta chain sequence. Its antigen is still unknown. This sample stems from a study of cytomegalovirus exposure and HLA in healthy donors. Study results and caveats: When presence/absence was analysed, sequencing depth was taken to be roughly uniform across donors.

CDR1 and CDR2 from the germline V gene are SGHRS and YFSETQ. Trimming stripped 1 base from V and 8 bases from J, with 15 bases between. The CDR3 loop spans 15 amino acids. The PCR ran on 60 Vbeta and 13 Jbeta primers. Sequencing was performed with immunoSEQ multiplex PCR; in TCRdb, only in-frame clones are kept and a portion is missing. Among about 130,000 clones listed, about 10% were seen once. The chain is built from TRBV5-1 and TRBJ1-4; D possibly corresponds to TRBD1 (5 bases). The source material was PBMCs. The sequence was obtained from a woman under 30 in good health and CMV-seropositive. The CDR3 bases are TGCGCCAGCAGCTTGTTGGGCCTGGAGGGGGAAAAACTGTTTTTT. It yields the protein CASSLLGLEGEKLFF.